One and the same sample provided the 18 T cell receptor delta chains below, sequenced in a study of γδ T cells in repeated Plasmodium falciparum infection. Vgamma9/Vdelta2+ and Vdelta2-negative gammadelta T cells were flow-sorted from PBMC for bulk sequencing. TCRdb redid clone calling on the multiplex PCR reads using CATT. The sample shows tens of thousands of delta-chain clones, 0.98% of them seen only once. Sequencing was done on a sample of gamma-delta T cells from blood. Every receptor here comes from a pool of human donors (malaria-infected and uninfected, not separated).

In this sample, this clone turned up a few times. For this DNA, TCRdb reports the protein of a much larger clone, which diverges at residue 5, most likely from a read error; the protein presented here is translated directly from the DNA. No J gene was called, and the V gene is TRDV3; whether TRDD3, the table's D call, matches the DNA was not checked. Germline CDR1 is TVYSNPD and CDR2 is GDNSRS (reference sequence). This CDR3 is built from 19 residues. CDR3 residues: CAFYPAFPPSFGGYASGIF. The CDR3 bases are TGTGCCTTCTACCCGGCCTTCCCTCCATCTTTTGGGGGATACGCAAGCGGCATCTTT.

Worth noting for this clone: It differs at one base from a far larger clone, so likely a read error. The sample has other DNA sequences that encode this CDR3 too. The chain has TRDV2 and TRDJ1; 9 nucleotides match TRDD3. Assignment of the J gene here rests on matching the DNA to germline, because TCRdb gives none. CDR3 length: 22 residues. Trimming took 0 bases from V and 0 from J; bases not matched to a gene: 22. CDR1 and CDR2 (germline): GEAIGNYY, EKD. The chain's CDR3 is CACDTGGPDTGGRAPYTDKLIF. The CDR3 DNA reads as TGTGCCTGTGACACCGGGGGCCCGGATACTGGGGGACGCGCACCGTACACCGATAAACTCATCTTT.

Of note for this clone: A far larger clone is off by one base, so a read error is likely. Other DNA sequences in the sample encode the same CDR3. J is TRDJ1 and V is TRDV2; TRDD3 agrees at 7 bases. In the absence of a J gene in TCRdb, the DNA was matched to germline to assign it here. Germline V gives CDR1 GEAIGNYY, CDR2 EKD. CDR3 length equals 17 residues. CDR3 bases: TGCGCCTGTGAGGACCTAACGCTGGGGGCTAACACCGATAAACTCATCTTT. Residues: CACEDLTLGANTDKLIF.

This clone was recorded a few times. Translating this DNA gives a protein that differs at residue 17 from the TCRdb one, which belongs to a much larger clone; a read error is likely, and the protein shown is this translation. For the V gene the call is TRDV2; the J gene has no call; the D call TRDD3 from the table was never checked on the DNA. Germline assignment: CDR1 GEAIGNYY and CDR2 EKD. This CDR3 is 19 amino acids long. The CDR3 DNA is TGTGCCTGTGACACCGGCTCCATCGTGGGGGACGCTCCCACCGATAAACCCATCTTT. It encodes CACDTGSIVGDAPTDKPIF.

This clone came up a few times. A far larger clone is off by one base, so a read error is likely. The same CDR3 is also encoded by other DNA sequences in this sample. The chain is built from TRDV1 and TRDJ1, with TRDD3 identical over 7 bases. The J gene, missing from TCRdb, was assigned here through DNA to germline matching. J was trimmed by 0 bases and V by 9 bases; bases with no gene match: 22. This CDR3 region has 19 residues. CDR1 is TSWWSYY, CDR2 QGS, per germline. CDR3 region: CALGSCKWGTRGYTDKLIF. The CDR3 nucleotides are TGTGCTCTCGGGTCCTGTAAGTGGGGGACCCGGGGGTACACCGATAAACTCATCTTT.

This clone was recorded many times. Relative to the germline gene, one junction end is altered; a read error may explain this. The J gene is TRDJ3, the V gene TRDV2, with 7 bases matching TRDD3. CDR1 GEAIGNYY and CDR2 EKD come from the germline V gene. This CDR3 is built from 19 residues. The CDR3 DNA follows: TGTGCCTGTGTCACCCTGGGGGGTCGAAGCTCCTGGGACACCCGACAGATGTTTTTC. Translation: CACVTLGGRSSWDTRQMFF.

Worth noting for this clone: A far larger clone is a single base away, which makes a read error likely. In the same sample, other DNA sequences code for this CDR3. The rearrangement uses TRDV2 and TRDJ1; 9 bases match TRDD3. TCRdb offers no J gene call, so here the DNA was matched to germline to obtain one. The ends lost 1 base at V and 9 bases at J; junction bases unmatched: 11. The CDR3 contains 15 residues. From germline, CDR1 is GEAIGNYY and CDR2 EKD. The CDR3 DNA reads as TGTGCCTGTGACACTTATCCCGGGGGATACTCGCAACTCATCTTT. Protein sequence: CACDTYPGGYSQLIF.

This clone was detected only a few times. The protein held in TCRdb is that of a much larger clone and does not match this DNA's translation at residue 8, likely because of a read error; the protein shown is translated from the DNA. The chain has TRDV1 and TRDJ1; the D gene is possibly TRDD2 (5 bases). The J gene, absent from TCRdb, was called here by matching the DNA to germline. Looked up from germline, CDR1 is TSWWSYY and CDR2 is QGS. Trimming shortened V by 4 bases and J by 6 bases, and 15 bases separated the two germline ends. The CDR3 runs to 14 residues. The CDR3 DNA reads TGTGCTCTTGGGGTCCCTTCGCGGGTCTATAAACTCATCTTT. Its protein is CALGVPSRVYKLIF.

This clone was counted a few times. TCRdb assigns this DNA the protein of a much larger clone, which departs from its translation at residue 12; this likely reflects a read error, and the protein shown comes from translating the DNA. The genes are TRDV1 and TRDJ1; 7 bases are a match to TRDD3. The ends lost 0 bases at V and 7 bases at J; junction bases unmatched: 11. This CDR3 is built from 16 residues. Germline V gene data show CDR1 as TSWWSYY and CDR2 as QGS. The CDR3 sequence is CALGELGCPGDVKLIF. CDR3 sequence (DNA): TGTGCTCTTGGGGAACTAGGGTGCCCGGGGGATGTTAAACTCATCTTT.

This clone was observed at least ten times. Other DNA sequences in this sample translate to the same CDR3. V and J are TRDV2 and TRDJ1, with 8 bases that match TRDD3. V gave up 0 bases and J gave up 0 bases; unmatched junction bases: 11. CDR3 length: 18 amino acids. Germline V gene lookup returns CDR1 GEAIGNYY and CDR2 EKD. The CDR3 DNA reads as TGTGCCTGTGACACCGTGGGTCTTGGGGGATCCAACACCGATAAACTCATCTTT. This sequence encodes CACDTVGLGGSNTDKLIF.

This clone was seen repeatedly, ten times or more. The V gene is TRDV1, the J gene TRDJ1; no firm D call. The germline gives CDR1 TSWWSYY, CDR2 QGS. The CDR3 totals 19 residues. V lost 0 bases and J lost 0, with 20 bases in between. The CDR3, as DNA: TGTGCTCTTGGGGAACTCCGCCAGACTGAGGGAGAGTACACCGATAAACTCATCTTT. This translates into CALGELRQTEGEYTDKLIF.

In regard to this clone: TCRdb pairs this DNA with a much larger clone's protein that differs at residue 8, likely a read error; the protein shown was translated from the DNA. The rearrangement joins TRDV1 to TRDJ1; D not certain. The CDR3 totals 12 residues. V dropped 3 bases and J dropped 11 bases, with 13 bases sitting between them. The V gene's germline CDR1 is TSWWSYY and CDR2 QGS. The CDR3 DNA is TGTGCTCTTGGGGAGACCCAGGGTAGGCTCATCTTT. Translated, it gives CALGETQGRLIF.

In its sample, this clone was seen a few times. TCRdb's entry gives the protein of a much larger clone, which mismatches this DNA's translation at residue 7, likely from a read error; the protein reported here is translated from the DNA. This sequence joins TRDV1 and TRDJ2; 11 nucleotides line up with TRDD3. TCRdb gives no J gene; it was assigned here by matching the DNA to germline. This CDR3 has 21 amino acids. The V gene end was trimmed by 5 bases and the J gene end by 6 bases; junction bases not matched to a gene: 23. The germline gives CDR1 TSWWSYY, CDR2 QGS. In DNA, the CDR3 is TGTGCTCTTGGGTTTTCCTGCCTGCAAGACCTGGGGGATACTCGGGCAGCACAACTCTTCTTT. Its protein product is CALGFSCLQDLGDTRAAQLFF.

This clone has a handful of counts. A read error is the likely source, as a far larger clone sits one nucleotide away. Other nucleotide sequences from this sample produce the same CDR3. This sequence joins TRDV2 and TRDJ1; TRDD3 matches at 7 bases. The CDR3 runs 17 residues. CDR1 and CDR2 from the germline V gene are GEAIGNYY and EKD. The CDR3 DNA reads TGTGCCTGTGACACCCTTGGGGGACCAAAGTACACCGATAAGCTCATCTTT. It yields the protein CACDTLGGPKYTDKLIF.

This clone was recorded at least ten times. The same CDR3 arises from other DNA sequences in this sample as well. V and J are TRDV1 and TRDJ1; 8 nucleotides match TRDD2. V dropped 4 bases and J dropped 2; count of bases not matched to a gene: 18. From germline, CDR1 is TSWWSYY and CDR2 QGS. The CDR3 extends over 19 amino acids. CDR3 in amino acids: CALGALHLPSETGTDKLIF. DNA for the CDR3: TGTGCTCTTGGGGCCTTACACCTTCCTAGTGAGACTGGGACCGATAAACTCATCTTT.

There are a few counts of this clone. TCRdb has a much larger clone's protein, which differs at residue 4 from the translation of this DNA, likely because of a read error; what is shown is the protein translated from the DNA. The V call is TRDV2, the J call TRDJ1; 9 bases are shared with TRDD3. TCRdb records no J gene; here it was assigned by comparing the DNA to germline. The CDR3 covers 16 residues. Germline V lookup: CDR1 GEAIGNYY, CDR2 EKD. CDR3 sequence: CACGTAWGISTDKLIF. The CDR3 nucleotides are TGTGCCTGTGGCACCGCCTGGGGGATCAGCACCGATAAACTCATCTTT.

As concerns this clone: TCRdb has a much larger clone's protein, which differs at residue 15 from the translation of this DNA, likely because of a read error; what is shown is the protein translated from the DNA. V usage is TRDV2 and J usage is TRDJ3, with D perhaps TRDD3 (7 bases). TCRdb carries no J gene annotation; the J gene was assigned here by matching the DNA with germline. Germline values: CDR1 GEAIGNYY, CDR2 EKD. This CDR3 has 20 residues. Trimming shortened V by 0 bases and J by 11 bases, and 28 bases separated the two germline ends. Here the CDR3 DNA reads TGTGCCTGTGACACCTTAGGACTGGGGAAAATAGCAAGAGACGCCCGACAGATGTTTTTC. It specifies CACDTLGLGKIARDARQMFF.

This clone has just a few counts. A far more abundant clone sits one base away, making this likely a read error. The sample contains more than one DNA sequence encoding this CDR3. TRDV2 is the V gene, and the J gene was not called; the table's D call, TRDD3, has no DNA check behind it. This CDR3 contains 17 residues. Germline V lookup: CDR1 GEAIGNYY, CDR2 EKD. The CDR3 coding sequence is TGTGCCTGTGACGTCGACTGGGGGATAAGGTTGACAGCACAGCTCTTCTTT. Translation gives CACDVDWGIRLTAQLFF.